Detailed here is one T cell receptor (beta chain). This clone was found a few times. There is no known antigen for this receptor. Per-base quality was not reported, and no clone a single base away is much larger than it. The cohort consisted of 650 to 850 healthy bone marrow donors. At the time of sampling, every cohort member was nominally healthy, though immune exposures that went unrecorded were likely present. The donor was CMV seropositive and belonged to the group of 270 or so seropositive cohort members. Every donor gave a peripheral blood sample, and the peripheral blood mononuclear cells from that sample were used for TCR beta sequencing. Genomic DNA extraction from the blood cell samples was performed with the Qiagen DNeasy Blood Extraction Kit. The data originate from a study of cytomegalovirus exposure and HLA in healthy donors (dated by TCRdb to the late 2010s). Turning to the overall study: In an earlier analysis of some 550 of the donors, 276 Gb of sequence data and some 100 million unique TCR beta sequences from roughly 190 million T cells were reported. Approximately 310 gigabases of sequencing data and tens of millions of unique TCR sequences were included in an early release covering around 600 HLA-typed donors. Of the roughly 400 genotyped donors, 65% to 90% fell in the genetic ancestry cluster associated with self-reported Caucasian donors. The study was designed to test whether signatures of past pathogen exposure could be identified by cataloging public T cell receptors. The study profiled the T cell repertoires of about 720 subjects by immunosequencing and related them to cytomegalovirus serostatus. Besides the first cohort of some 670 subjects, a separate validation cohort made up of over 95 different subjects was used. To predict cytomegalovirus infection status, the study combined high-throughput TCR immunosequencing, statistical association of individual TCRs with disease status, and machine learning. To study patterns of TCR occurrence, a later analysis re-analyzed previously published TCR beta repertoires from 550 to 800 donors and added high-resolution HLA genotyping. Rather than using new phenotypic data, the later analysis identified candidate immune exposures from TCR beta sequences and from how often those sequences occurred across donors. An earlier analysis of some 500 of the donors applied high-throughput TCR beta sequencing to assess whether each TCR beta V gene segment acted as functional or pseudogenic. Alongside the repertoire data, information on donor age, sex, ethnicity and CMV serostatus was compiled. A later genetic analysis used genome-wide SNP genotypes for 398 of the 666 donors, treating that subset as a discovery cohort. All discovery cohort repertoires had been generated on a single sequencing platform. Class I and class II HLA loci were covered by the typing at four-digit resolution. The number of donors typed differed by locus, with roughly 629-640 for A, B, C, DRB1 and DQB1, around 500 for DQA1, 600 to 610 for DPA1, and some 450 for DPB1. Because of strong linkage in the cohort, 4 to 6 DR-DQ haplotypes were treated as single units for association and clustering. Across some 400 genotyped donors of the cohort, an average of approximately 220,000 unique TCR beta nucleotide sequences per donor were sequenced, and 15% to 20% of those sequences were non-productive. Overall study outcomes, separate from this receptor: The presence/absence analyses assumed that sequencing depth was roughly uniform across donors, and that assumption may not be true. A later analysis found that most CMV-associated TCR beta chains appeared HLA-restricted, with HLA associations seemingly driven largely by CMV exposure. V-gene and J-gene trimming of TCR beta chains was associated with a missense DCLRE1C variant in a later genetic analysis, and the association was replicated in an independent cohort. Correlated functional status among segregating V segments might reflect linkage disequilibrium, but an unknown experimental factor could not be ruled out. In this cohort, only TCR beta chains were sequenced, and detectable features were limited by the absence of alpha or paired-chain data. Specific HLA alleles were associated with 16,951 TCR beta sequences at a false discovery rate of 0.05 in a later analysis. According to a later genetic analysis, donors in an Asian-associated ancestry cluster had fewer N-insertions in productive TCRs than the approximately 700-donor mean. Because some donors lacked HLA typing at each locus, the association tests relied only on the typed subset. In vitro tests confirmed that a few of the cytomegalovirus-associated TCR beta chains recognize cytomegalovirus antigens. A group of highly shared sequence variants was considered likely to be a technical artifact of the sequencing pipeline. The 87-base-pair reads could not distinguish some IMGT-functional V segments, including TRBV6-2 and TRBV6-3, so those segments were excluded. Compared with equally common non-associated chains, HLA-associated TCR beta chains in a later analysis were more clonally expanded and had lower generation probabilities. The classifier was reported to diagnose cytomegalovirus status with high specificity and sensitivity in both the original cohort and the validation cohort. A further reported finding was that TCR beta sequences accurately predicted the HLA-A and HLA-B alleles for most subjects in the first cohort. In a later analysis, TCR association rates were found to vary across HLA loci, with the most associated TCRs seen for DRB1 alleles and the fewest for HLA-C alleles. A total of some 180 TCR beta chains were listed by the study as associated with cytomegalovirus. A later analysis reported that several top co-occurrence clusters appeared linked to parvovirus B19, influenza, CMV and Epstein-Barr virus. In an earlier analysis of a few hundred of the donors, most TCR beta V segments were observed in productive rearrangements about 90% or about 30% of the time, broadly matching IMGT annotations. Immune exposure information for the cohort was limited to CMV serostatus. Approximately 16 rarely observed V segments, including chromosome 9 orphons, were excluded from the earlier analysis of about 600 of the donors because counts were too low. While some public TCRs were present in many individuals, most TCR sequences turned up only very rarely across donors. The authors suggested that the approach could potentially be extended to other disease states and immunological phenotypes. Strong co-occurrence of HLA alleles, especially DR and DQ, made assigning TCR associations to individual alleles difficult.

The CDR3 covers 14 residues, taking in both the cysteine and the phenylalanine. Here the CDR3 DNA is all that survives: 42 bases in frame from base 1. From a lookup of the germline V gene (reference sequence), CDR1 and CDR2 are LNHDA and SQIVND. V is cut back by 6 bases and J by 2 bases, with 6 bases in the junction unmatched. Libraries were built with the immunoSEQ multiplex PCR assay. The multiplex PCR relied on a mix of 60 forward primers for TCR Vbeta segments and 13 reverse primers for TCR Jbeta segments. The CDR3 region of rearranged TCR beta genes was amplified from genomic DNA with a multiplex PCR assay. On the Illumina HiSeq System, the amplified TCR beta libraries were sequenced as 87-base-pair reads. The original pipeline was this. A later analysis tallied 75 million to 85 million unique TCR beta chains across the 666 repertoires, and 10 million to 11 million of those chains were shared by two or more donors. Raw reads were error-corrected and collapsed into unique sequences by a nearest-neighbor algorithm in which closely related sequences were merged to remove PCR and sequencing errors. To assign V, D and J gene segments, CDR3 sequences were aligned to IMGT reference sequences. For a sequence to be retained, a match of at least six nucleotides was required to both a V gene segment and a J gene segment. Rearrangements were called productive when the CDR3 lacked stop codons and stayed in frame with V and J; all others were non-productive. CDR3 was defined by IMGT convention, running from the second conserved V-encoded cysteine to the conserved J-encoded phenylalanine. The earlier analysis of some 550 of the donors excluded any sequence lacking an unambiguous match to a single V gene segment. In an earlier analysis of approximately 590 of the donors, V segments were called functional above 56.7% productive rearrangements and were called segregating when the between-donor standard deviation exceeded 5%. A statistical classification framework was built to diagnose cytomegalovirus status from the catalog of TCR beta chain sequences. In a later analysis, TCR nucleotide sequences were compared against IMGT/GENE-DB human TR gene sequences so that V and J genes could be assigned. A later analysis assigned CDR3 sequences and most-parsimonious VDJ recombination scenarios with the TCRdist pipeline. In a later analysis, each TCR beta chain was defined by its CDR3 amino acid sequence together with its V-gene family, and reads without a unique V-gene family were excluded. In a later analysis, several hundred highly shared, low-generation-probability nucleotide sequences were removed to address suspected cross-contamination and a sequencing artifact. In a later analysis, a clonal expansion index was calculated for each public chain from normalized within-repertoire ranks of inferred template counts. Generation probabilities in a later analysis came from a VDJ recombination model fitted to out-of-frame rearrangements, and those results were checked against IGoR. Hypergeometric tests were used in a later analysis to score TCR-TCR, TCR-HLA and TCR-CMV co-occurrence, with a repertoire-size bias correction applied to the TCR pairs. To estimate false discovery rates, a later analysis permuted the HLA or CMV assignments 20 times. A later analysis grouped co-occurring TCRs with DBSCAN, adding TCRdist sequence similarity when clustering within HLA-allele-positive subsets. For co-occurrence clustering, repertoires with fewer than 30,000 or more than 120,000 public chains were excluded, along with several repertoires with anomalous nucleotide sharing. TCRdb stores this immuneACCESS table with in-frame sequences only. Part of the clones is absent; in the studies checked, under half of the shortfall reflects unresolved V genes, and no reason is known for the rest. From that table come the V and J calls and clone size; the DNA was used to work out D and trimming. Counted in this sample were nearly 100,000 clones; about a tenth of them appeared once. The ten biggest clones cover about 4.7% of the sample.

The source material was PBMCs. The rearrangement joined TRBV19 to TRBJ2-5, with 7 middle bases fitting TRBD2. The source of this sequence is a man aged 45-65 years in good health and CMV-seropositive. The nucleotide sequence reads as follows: TGTGCCAGTAGGCGCGGGAGAGGACAAGAGACCCAGTACTTC. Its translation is CASRRGRGQETQYF.